The rows below give T cell receptor beta chains drawn from one sample of a study of control samples from healthy donors and cancer patients. Repertoires were generated with immunoSEQ multiplex PCR, while TCRdb's copy carries only in-frame clones and drops some. The table lists about 190,000 clones, approximately 91% of them singletons, with about 1.7% in the top ten. The sequencing sample was made of blood. The receptors shown here come from a man aged 30-40 years in good health. Each CDR3 is given with its conserved first and last residue. The D gene is left open where the match is weak. A clone size is listed for some rows: how often the clone was seen (once, few, many), or a class if it is expanded.

d_call	clone_size	v_call	j_call	cdr3_aa	cdr3_nt
TRBD2	.	TRBV5-1	TRBJ2-3	CASSLVASGGIDTQYF	TGCGCCAGCAGCTTGGTTGCTAGCGGGGGTATAGATACGCAGTATTTT
.	.	TRBV4-1	TRBJ1-1	CASSQDGRQNTEAFF	TGCGCCAGCAGCCAAGACGGGCGGCAGAACACTGAAGCTTTCTTT
.	.	TRBV12-3/TRBV12-4	TRBJ1-1	CASSQQVNTEAFF	TGTGCCAGCAGTCAACAGGTTAACACTGAAGCTTTCTTT
.	.	TRBV6-1	TRBJ1-2	CASSEAKGPGYTF	TGTGCCAGCAGTGAAGCAAAGGGCCCTGGCTACACCTTC
.	.	TRBV5-4	TRBJ2-3	CASSDYTTDTQYF	TGTGCCAGCAGCGATTATACCACAGATACGCAGTATTTT
.	once	TRBV24-1	TRBJ1-1	CATSDLENTEAFF	TGTGCCACCAGTGACTTGGAGAACACTGAAGCTTTCTTT
TRBD1	.	TRBV6-5	TRBJ2-2	CASSNRGDTGELFF	TGTGCCAGCAGCAACAGGGGAGACACCGGGGAGCTGTTTTTT
TRBD1	few	TRBV5-8	TRBJ1-5	CASASGEGAFNQPQHF	TGTGCCAGCGCATCAGGGGAGGGGGCCTTCAATCAGCCCCAGCATTTT
.	once	TRBV2	TRBJ1-2	CASSEGTGVYGYTF	TGTGCCAGCAGCGAGGGTACAGGAGTATATGGCTACACCTTC
.	once	TRBV30	TRBJ1-1	CAWKQLEAFF	TGTGCCTGGAAACAGCTTGAAGCTTTCTTT
.	.	TRBV27	TRBJ2-1	CATGPAPNEQFF	TGTGCCACCGGACCCGCACCCAATGAGCAGTTCTTC
.	.	TRBV18	TRBJ1-3	CASSPDGSSSGNTIYF	TGTGCCAGCTCACCCGACGGCAGTAGCTCTGGAAACACCATATATTTT
.	.	TRBV29-1	TRBJ1-6	CSVRSGSSYNSPLHF	TGCAGCGTGCGGTCCGGGAGCTCCTATAATTCACCCCTCCACTTT
.	.	TRBV18	TRBJ1-1	CASSPGGVGTEAFF	TGTGCCAGCTCACCGGGCGGCGTGGGCACTGAAGCTTTCTTT
.	few	TRBV4-2	TRBJ2-7	CASSQDFGGSSYEQYF	TGTGCCAGCAGCCAAGATTTCGGGGGTAGCTCCTACGAGCAGTACTTC
TRBD1	once	TRBV19	TRBJ1-1	CASSKIFLTGGNTEAFF	TGTGCCAGTAGCAAAATCTTTCTTACAGGGGGGAACACTGAAGCTTTCTTT
.	.	TRBV2	TRBJ2-7	CASSEETGTIYEQYF	TGTGCCAGCAGTGAAGAGACCGGGACAATCTACGAGCAGTACTTC
.	few	TRBV6-5	TRBJ2-2	CASIVGSNTGELFF	TGTGCCAGCATAGTAGGATCGAACACCGGGGAGCTGTTTTTT
.	few	TRBV2	TRBJ1-4	CASRVQQQGGEKLFF	TGTGCCAGCAGGGTTCAGCAACAGGGAGGCGAAAAACTGTTTTTT
.	.	TRBV5-6	TRBJ2-1	CASSLARGTYNEQFF	TGTGCCAGCAGCTTGGCCCGGGGGACCTACAATGAGCAGTTCTTC
.	.	TRBV27	TRBJ1-1	CASSLFGGPNTEAFF	TGTGCCAGCAGTTTATTCGGGGGCCCGAACACTGAAGCTTTCTTT
.	.	TRBV12-5	TRBJ1-3	CASGLTVNTIYF	TGTGCTAGTGGTTTGACAGTAAACACCATATATTTT
.	.	TRBV5-1	TRBJ2-7	CASSSMEGSYEQYF	TGCGCCAGCAGCTCCATGGAAGGGTCATACGAGCAGTACTTC
TRBD1	.	TRBV5-1	TRBJ2-1	CASRGTGLNEQFF	TGCGCCAGCAGAGGGACAGGGCTCAATGAGCAGTTCTTC
.	.	TRBV6-5	TRBJ1-2	CASTMWGEGYTF	TGTGCCAGCACCATGTGGGGTGAGGGCTACACCTTC